This entry concerns a single TCR beta chain. Antigen specificity is unknown. The data were obtained in a study of PD-L1 blockade in urothelial cancer. Whole-study results and caveats: Improved survival was predicted by pretreatment blood TCR clonality below the median.

The V end was cut by 1 base, the J end by 3 bases, with 6 bases between. From germline, CDR1 is SGHTS and CDR2 YDEGEE. The CDR3 loop spans 13 amino acids. The data were produced by immunoSEQ multiplex PCR, yet TCRdb's version contains in-frame clones alone and is incomplete. The repertoire includes about 88,000 clones, roughly 90% of them detected once, and over 9% sits in the top ten. The sequenced sample was PBMCs, obtained around atezolizumab (anti-PD-L1) treatment. The sequence came from a man aged 55 to 70 with urothelial cancer. V and J are TRBV5-8 and TRBJ2-3; D is perhaps TRBD2 (5 bases). The chain's CDR3 is CASSLWTTDTQYF. CDR3 coding DNA: TGTGCCAGCAGCTTGTGGACTACAGATACGCAGTATTTT.